Sequencing of this T cell receptor beta chain was carried out in a study of OX40 agonist ivuxolimab in advanced cancers. Turning to the study itself: The study gave patients intravenous ivuxolimab at 0.01 to 10 mg/kg every 2 weeks.

The V and J ends lost 0 bases and 3 bases, in that order; junction bases with no gene match: 4. Germline-derived CDR1 and CDR2 are SGHNT and YYREEE (reference sequence). This CDR3 spans 15 amino acids. The method was immunoSEQ multiplex PCR; TCRdb's version includes in-frame clones alone and lacks a portion of them. The repertoire includes fewer than 60,000 clones, 88% of them detected once, and around 0.73% sits in the top ten. About this clone itself: Its antigen is unknown.

Overall study findings and caveats: Fewer expanded clones were found on average in CD4+ than in CD8+ T cells. At doses 0.1 to 3.0 mg/kg, CD4+ and CD8+ clones expanded.

This material consisted of CD4+ or CD8+ T cells sorted from blood, taken in a trial of the OX40 agonist ivuxolimab. The chain uses TRBV5-4 and TRBJ2-3, with 7 nucleotides matching TRBD1. The TCR sequence derives from an adult with an advanced solid tumor such as melanoma, head and neck, liver or kidney cancer. DNA for the CDR3: TGTGCCAGCAGCTTGGCGGGACAGCAAACAGATACGCAGTATTTT. This codes for CASSLAGQQTDTQYF.